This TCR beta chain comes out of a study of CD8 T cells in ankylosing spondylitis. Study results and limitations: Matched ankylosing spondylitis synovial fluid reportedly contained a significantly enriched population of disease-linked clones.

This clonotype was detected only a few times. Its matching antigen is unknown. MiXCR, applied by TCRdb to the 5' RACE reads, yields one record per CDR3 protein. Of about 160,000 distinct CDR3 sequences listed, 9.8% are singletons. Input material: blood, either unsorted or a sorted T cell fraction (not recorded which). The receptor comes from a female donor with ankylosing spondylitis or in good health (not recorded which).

This CDR3 is CATSMTGTGELFF. The CDR3 DNA follows: TGTGCCACCAGCATGACAGGGACCGGGGAGCTGTTTTTT. J is TRBJ2-2 and V is TRBV15, with 7 bases that match TRBD1. The CDR3 is made up of 13 amino acids. CDR1 and CDR2 from the germline V gene are LNHNV and YYDKDF (reference sequence). Trimming at V came to 4 bases and at J to 5 bases, leaving 1 base not matched to a gene.